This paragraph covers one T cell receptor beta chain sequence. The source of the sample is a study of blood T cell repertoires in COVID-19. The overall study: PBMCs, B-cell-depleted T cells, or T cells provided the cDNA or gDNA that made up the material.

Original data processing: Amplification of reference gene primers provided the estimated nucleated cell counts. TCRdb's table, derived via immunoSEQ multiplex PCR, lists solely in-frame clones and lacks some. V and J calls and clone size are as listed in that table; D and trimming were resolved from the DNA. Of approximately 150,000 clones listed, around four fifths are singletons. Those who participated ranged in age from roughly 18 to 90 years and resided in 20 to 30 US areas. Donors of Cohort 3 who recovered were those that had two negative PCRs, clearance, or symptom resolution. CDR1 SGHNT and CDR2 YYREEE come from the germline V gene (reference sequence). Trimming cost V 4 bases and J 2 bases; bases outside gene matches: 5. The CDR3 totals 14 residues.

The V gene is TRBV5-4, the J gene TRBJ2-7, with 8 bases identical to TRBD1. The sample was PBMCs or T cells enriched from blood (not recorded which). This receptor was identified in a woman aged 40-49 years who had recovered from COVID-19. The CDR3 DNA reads TGTGCCAGCAGCCCGGACAGGGCTCCCTACGAGCAGTACTTC. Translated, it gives CASSPDRAPYEQYF.